This T cell receptor (beta chain) was profiled in a study of blood T cell repertoires in COVID-19. Study in general: Sites across the United States, Italy and Spain contributed samples from acute and convalescent COVID-19. PBMCs, B-cell-depleted T cells, or T cells were the source of the cDNA or gDNA that made up the material.

Authors' analysis steps: Cell counts per sample came from amplifying reference gene primers. Produced via immunoSEQ multiplex PCR; TCRdb's table is partial and in-frame only. V and J calls and clone size are given by that table; D and trimming were obtained from the DNA. The data hold about 87,000 clones, with about 71% observed a single time. J was trimmed by 1 base and V by 1 base; bases with no gene match: 4. Germline V CDR1 and CDR2: GTSNPN, SVGIG (reference sequence). The CDR3 consists of 16 residues. The V gene is TRBV30, the J gene TRBJ2-3, with TRBD2 matching over 11 bases. The sequenced material came from peripheral blood. The TCR was taken from a woman aged 45-65 years with acute or convalescent COVID-19. CDR3 sequence reads: CAWSALLAGGTDTQYF. The CDR3 nucleotides read TGTGCCTGGAGTGCCCTACTAGCGGGGGGCACAGATACGCAGTATTTT.